One sample yielded the 11 T cell receptor beta chains listed below, sequenced in a study of siplizumab effects on memory and regulatory T cells. Sequenced by immunoSEQ multiplex PCR; TCRdb stores in-frame clones only, minus some. This table has roughly 120,000 clones, under 95% appearing once. Material for sequencing was Tregs sorted from blood. These receptors all come from a human donor in good health.

In its sample, this clone was seen once. The V call is TRBV7-3, the J call TRBJ2-3; D is ambiguous. V was pared by 5 bases and J by 1 base, with 10 bases between. The germline V gene encodes CDR1 SGHTA and CDR2 FQGTGA. The CDR3 covers 14 residues. CDR3 bases: TGTGCCAGCAGCGCGAGATTGGGCACAGATACGCAGTATTTT. Translating it yields CASSARLGTDTQYF.

The V gene is TRBV7-2, the J gene TRBJ2-7; no reliable D call. V lost 0 bases to trimming and J lost 0 bases, with 9 bases between them. The germline V gene encodes CDR1 SGHTA and CDR2 FQGNSA. The CDR3 length is 15 residues. The CDR3 DNA is TGTGCCAGCAGCTTAGCCGGCTTCCACTCCTACGAGCAGTACTTC. Protein product: CASSLAGFHSYEQYF.

This chain joins TRBV7-2 and TRBJ1-2; D gene uncertain. Trimming removed 2 bases at V and 5 bases at J, with 9 bases between. This CDR3 region has 13 residues. Germline-derived CDR1 and CDR2 are SGHTA and FQGNSA. The CDR3 DNA sequence: TGTGCCAGCAGCTTATGGTCAGCATATGGCTACACCTTC. Translated, it gives CASSLWSAYGYTF.

The chain has TRBV5-1 and TRBJ1-3, with 7 bases identical to TRBD1. Germline V gene data show CDR1 as SGHRS and CDR2 as YFSETQ. Trimming at V came to 0 bases and at J to 0 bases, leaving 6 bases not matched to a gene. The length of the CDR3 is 17 residues. In DNA, the CDR3 is TGCGCCAGCAGCTTGGAGGGACAGCCGAGCTCTGGAAACACCATATATTTT. Its translation is CASSLEGQPSSGNTIYF.

The chain carries TRBV11-2 and TRBJ1-1; D not resolved. V was shortened by 2 bases and J by 1 base, with 5 bases between the two germline ends. The V gene's germline CDR1 is SGHAT and CDR2 FQNNGV. This CDR3 is built from 13 residues. The CDR3 protein is CASSLPWNTEAFF. CDR3 bases: TGTGCCAGCAGCTTACCTTGGAACACTGAAGCTTTCTTT.

This chain joins TRBV4-1 and TRBJ2-1, with D possibly being TRBD1 or TRBD2 (5 bases each). Germline V gene data show CDR1 as MGHRA and CDR2 as YSYEKL. The CDR3 length is 17 residues. Trimming took off 4 bases at V and 4 bases at J, with 20 bases between the two ends. The CDR3: CASSRGPGSSSYNEQFF. The DNA for the CDR3 is TGCGCCAGCAGCCGCGGGCCAGGGTCTAGCAGTTACAATGAGCAGTTCTTC.

The chain combines TRBV29-1 with TRBJ2-3; D may match TRBD1 or TRBD2 (5 bases each). This CDR3 spans 15 amino acids. The germline CDR1 and CDR2 sequences are SQVTM and ANQGSEA. The V end was cut by 3 bases, the J end by 3 bases, with 16 bases between. The CDR3 DNA is TGCAGCGTTGATCTAGGCCGGGACCGTACAGATACGCAGTATTTT. Translating it yields CSVDLGRDRTDTQYF.

This clone came up a few times. The chain recombines TRBV6-6 with TRBJ2-1; D is possibly TRBD1 (6 bases). This CDR3 contains 13 residues. The V gene lost 11 bases and the J gene lost 12 bases, with 23 bases spanning the gap. Germline V gene data show CDR1 as MNHNY and CDR2 as SVGAGI (reference sequence). CDR3 in amino acids: CACSGTLGIGQFF. The CDR3 DNA sequence: TGTGCCTGCTCCGGGACATTAGGTATAGGGCAGTTCTTC.

The genes are TRBV7-2 and TRBJ1-3, with 7 bases fitting TRBD1. CDR3 length: 16 amino acids. The V and J ends lost 4 bases and 0 bases, in that order; junction bases with no gene match: 6. The germline V gene encodes CDR1 SGHTA and CDR2 FQGNSA. CDR3 in amino acids: CASSSGQPNSGNTIYF. The CDR3 nucleotides are TGTGCCAGCAGCTCGGGACAGCCAAACTCTGGAAACACCATATATTTT.

J is TRBJ1-5 and V is TRBV2, with TRBD1 matching over 9 bases. Per germline, CDR1 SNHLY and CDR2 FYNNEI. The CDR3 consists of 15 residues. V trimming: 5 bases; J trimming: 3 bases; junction bases outside the gene matches: 5. The CDR3 reads CASSLGQGNNQPQHF. In DNA, the CDR3 is TGTGCCAGCAGTCTGGGACAGGGAAACAATCAGCCCCAGCATTTT.

The rearrangement links TRBV7-6 to TRBJ2-3; no firm D call. There are 13 residues in the CDR3. Trimming stripped 5 bases from V and 5 bases from J, with 11 bases between. Germline assignment: CDR1 SGHVS and CDR2 FNYEAQ. The CDR3 bases are TGTGCCAGCAGCGCGAGGCAACTAGATACGCAGTATTTT. Its protein is CASSARQLDTQYF.